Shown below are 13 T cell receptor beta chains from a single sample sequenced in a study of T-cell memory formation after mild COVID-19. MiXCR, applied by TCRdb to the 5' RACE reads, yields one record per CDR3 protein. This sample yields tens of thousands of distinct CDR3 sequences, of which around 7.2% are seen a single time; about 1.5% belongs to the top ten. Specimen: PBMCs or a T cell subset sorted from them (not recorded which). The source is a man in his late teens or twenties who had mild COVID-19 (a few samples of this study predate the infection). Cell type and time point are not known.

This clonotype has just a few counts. CDR3 DNA sequence: TGTGCCAGCAGTGCGGGCTATCGCGGGGACATTCAGTACTTC. Protein: CASSAGYRGDIQYF. V is TRBV2 and J is TRBJ2-4; D possibly corresponds to TRBD2 (6 bases). Trimming removed 4 bases at V and 8 bases at J, with 15 bases between. Germline-derived CDR1 and CDR2 are SNHLY and FYNNEI. The CDR3 runs 14 residues. Full variable domain (rest looked up from reference TRBV2 and TRBJ2-4): EPEVTQTPSHQVTQMGQEVILRCVPISNHLYFYWYRQILGQKVEFLVSFYNNEISEKSEIFDDQFSVERPDGSNFTLKIRSTKLEDSAMYFCASSAGYRGDIQYFGAGTRLSVL.

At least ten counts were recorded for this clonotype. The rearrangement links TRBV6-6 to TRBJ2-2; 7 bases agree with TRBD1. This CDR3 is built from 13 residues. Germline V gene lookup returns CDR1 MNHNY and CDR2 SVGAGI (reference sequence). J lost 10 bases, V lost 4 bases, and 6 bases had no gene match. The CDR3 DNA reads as TGTGCCAGCAGTTCCCAGGGGGTATCGGAGCTGTTTTTT. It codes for CASSSQGVSELFF.

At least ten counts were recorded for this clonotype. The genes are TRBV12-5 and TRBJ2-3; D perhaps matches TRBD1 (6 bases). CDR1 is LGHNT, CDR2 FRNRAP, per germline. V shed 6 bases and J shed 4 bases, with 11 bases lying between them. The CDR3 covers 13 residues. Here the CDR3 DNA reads TGTGCTAGTGGCACTGACAGGTCAGATACGCAGTATTTT. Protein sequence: CASGTDRSDTQYF.

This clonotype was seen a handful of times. The CDR3 spells CASSRRQGLSDTQYF. CDR3 nucleotide sequence: TGTGCCAGCAGTCGCCGACAGGGGCTTTCAGATACGCAGTATTTT. V usage is TRBV27 and J usage is TRBJ2-3; 8 bases map to TRBD1. Trimming cost V 5 bases and J 4 bases; bases outside gene matches: 8. The CDR3 runs to 15 residues. Germline CDR1 and CDR2: MNHEY and SMNVEV (reference sequence).

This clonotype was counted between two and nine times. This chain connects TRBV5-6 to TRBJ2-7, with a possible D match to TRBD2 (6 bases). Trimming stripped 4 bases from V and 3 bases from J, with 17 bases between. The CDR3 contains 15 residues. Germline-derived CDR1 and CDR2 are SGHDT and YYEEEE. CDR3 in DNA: TGTGCCAGCAGCGGGACGACTAGGTTCCACTACGAGCAGTACTTC. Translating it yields CASSGTTRFHYEQYF.

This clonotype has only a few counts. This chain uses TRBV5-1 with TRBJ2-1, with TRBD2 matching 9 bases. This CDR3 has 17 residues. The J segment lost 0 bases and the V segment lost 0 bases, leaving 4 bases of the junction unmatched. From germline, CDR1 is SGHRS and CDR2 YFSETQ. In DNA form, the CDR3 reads TGCGCCAGCAGCTTGGCCGCGGGGGGGAGCTCCTACAATGAGCAGTTCTTC. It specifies CASSLAAGGSSYNEQFF.

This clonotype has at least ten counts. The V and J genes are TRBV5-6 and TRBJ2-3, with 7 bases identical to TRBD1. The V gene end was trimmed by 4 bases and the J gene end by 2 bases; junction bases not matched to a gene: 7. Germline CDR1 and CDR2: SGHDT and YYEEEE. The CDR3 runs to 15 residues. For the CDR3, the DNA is TGTGCCAGCAGCCCGGGGACAGCTTCCACAGATACGCAGTATTTT. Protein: CASSPGTASTDTQYF.

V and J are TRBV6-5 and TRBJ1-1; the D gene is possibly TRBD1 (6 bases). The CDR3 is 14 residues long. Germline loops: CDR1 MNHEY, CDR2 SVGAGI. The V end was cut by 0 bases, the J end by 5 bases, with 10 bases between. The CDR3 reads CASSYSGGRTEAFF. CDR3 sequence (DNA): TGTGCCAGCAGTTACTCGGGGGGGCGTACTGAAGCTTTCTTT.

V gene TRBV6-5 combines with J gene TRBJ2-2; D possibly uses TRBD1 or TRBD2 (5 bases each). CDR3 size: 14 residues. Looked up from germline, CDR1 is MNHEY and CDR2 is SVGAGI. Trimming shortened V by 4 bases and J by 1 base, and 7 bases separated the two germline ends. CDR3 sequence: CASSFGGNTGELFF. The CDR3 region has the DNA TGTGCCAGCAGTTTTGGGGGGAACACCGGGGAGCTGTTTTTT.

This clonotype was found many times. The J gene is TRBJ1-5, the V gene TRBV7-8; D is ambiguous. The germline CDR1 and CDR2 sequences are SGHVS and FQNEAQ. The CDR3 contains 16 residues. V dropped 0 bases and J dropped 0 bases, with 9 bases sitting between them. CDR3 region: CASSLASVHSNQPQHF. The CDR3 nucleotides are TGTGCCAGCAGCTTAGCATCAGTCCATAGCAATCAGCCCCAGCATTTT.

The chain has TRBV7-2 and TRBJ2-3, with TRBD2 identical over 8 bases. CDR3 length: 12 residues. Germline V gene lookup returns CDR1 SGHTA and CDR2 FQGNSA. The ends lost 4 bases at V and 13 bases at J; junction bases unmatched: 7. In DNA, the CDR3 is TGTGCCAGCAGCTCAAGTAGCGGGGCGGAGTATTTT. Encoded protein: CASSSSSGAEYF. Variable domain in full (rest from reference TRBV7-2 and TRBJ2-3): GAGVSQSPSNKVTEKGKDVELRCDPISGHTALYWYRQSLGQGLEFLIYFQGNSAPDKSGLPSDRFSAERTGGSVSTLTIQRTQQEDSAVYLCASSSSSGAEYFGPGTRLTVL.

CDR3 in amino acids: CASRIAGGESHEQFF. In DNA, the CDR3 is TGTGCCAGCAGAATAGCGGGGGGGGAATCCCATGAGCAGTTCTTC. The rearrangement links TRBV14 to TRBJ2-1, with 11 bases lining up with TRBD2. The CDR3 is 15 amino acids. V shed 6 bases and J 8 bases; nucleotides not matched to a gene: 9. Germline loops: CDR1 SGHDN, CDR2 FVKESK.

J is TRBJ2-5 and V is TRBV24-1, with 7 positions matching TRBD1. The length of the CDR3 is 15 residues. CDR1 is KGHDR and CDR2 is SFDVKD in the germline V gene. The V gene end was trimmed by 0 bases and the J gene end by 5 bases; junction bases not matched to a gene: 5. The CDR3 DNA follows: TGTGCCACCAGTGATTTGTCAGGGGGTGGGGAGACCCAGTACTTC. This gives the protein CATSDLSGGGETQYF.